This entry concerns a single T cell receptor beta chain. This entry comes from a study of CD8+CD57+ T cells in acquired aplastic anemia. V dropped 5 bases and J dropped 5; count of bases not matched to a gene: 17. The CDR3 spans 18 residues. Germline CDR1 SGHTA, CDR2 FQGNSA. CDR3 and TCR beta VDJ profiling relied on genomic DNA as the template. TCRdb used MiXCR to reprocess the reads, holding one entry per CDR3 protein. The sample contains 400,000 to 500,000 distinct CDR3 sequences, roughly 64% of which appear only once. The sequencing input was sorted CD4+, CD8+, or CD8+CD57+ T cells (not recorded which) from PBMCs. The rearrangement joins TRBV7-2 to TRBJ2-2, with TRBD1 identical over 7 bases. This clonotype originated in a human donor in good health, serving as a control. In DNA, the CDR3 is TGTGCCAGCAGCACCTACAGGGTGGAGACAGGGTTAACCGGGGAGCTGTTTTTT. Translation gives CASSTYRVETGLTGELFF.